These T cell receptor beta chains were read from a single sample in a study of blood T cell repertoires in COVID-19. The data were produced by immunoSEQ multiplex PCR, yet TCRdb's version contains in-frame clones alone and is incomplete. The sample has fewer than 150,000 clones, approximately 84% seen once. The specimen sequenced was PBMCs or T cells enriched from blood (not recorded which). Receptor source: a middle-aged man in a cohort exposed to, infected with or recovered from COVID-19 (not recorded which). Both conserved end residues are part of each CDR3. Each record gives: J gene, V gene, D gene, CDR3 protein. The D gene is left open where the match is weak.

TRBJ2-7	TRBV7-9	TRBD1	CASSSLRRGQTSYEQYF
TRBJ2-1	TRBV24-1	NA	CATSDSPSRHEQFF
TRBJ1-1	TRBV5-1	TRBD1	CASSRPTGGTEAFF
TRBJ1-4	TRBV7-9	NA	CASSLVAGLEKLFF
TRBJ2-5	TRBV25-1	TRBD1	CASSDPDRGGETQYF
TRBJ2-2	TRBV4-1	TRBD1	CASSRQQGLNTGELFF
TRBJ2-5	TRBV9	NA	CASSREETQYF
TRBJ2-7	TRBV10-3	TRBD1	CAISEAGQAPLGEQYF
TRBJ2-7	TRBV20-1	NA	CSASSGGSYEQYF
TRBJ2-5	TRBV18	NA	CASSSSQETQYF
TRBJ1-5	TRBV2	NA	CASSDPGKGYSNQPQHF
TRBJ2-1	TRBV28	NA	CASSLVASSNNEQFF
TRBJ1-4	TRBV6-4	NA	CASSEQPANEKLFF
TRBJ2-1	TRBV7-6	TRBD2	CASSLSIGGYNEQFF
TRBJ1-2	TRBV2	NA	CASSVGQNYGYTF
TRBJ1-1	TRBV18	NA	CASSPSAGRAGTEAFF
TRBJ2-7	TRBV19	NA	CASSMNSLYEQYF
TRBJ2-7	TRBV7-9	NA	CASMQGTHEQYF
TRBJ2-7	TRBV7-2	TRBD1	CASRLTGTGVYEQYF
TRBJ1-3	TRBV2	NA	CASSVLTPARGNTIYF
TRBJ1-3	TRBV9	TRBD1	CASSATGGNAGNTIYF
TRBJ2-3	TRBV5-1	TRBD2	CASSLGLAGVADTQYF
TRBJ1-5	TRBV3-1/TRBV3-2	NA	CASSPTANQPQHF
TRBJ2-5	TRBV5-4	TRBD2	CASSLVGREGYQYF
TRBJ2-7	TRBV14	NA	CASSTLEGVSSREQYF
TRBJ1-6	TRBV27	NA	CASTPRPGIMNSPLHF
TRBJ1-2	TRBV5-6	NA	CASSLDGQGFNYGYTF
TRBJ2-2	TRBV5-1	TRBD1	CASSFGTATGELFF
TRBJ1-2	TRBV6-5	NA	CATTKGAEQSYGYTF
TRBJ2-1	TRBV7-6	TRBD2	CASSLVLADYYNEQFF
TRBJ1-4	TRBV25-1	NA	CASSRGDSTNEKLFF
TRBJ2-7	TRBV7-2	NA	CASSQGGEQYF
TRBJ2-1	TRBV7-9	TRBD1	CASSLGAGGSAYPSFF
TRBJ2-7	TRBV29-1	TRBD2	CSAVEGEGYEQYF
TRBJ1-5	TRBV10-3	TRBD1	CAISESGRGGNQPQHF
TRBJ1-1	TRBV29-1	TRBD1	CSVLLPGGVSTEAFF
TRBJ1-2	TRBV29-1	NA	CSVEGRQGHTF
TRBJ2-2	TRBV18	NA	CASSVNTGELFF
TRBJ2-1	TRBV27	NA	CASSGSSGDEQFF
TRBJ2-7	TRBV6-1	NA	CASSEGPAGSYEQYF